This T cell receptor (beta chain) was captured by sequencing in a study of PD-1 blockade in classical Hodgkin lymphoma. For the study at large: The nivolumab dose that patients received was 3 mg/kg, given intravenously every 2 weeks. Study-wide findings and caveats: With CD4+ cells, TCR diversity rose significantly by C4D1, but not with CD8+ cells. Relative to healthy donors, newly diagnosed patients reportedly had lower baseline TCR diversity, which was reported as lower still in relapsed/refractory patients.

The time point denotes: cycle 4 day 1 (C4D1), after 5 to 7 weeks of nivolumab. Each and every patient relapsed after autologous stem cell transplantation, and patients got differing brentuximab vedotin exposure. V gave up 1 base and J gave up 6 bases; unmatched junction bases: 6. This CDR3 is 14 amino acids long. Germline lookup yields CDR1 MGHRA and CDR2 YSYEKL. This clone was seen only once. Its antigen remains unknown. TCRdb keeps only in-frame clones here, not all; method: immunoSEQ multiplex PCR. The repertoire has approximately 52,000 clones, around nine tenths of them found once; the top ten carry approximately 6.5%.

The TCR sequence derives from a human donor with classical Hodgkin lymphoma. The V and J genes are TRBV4-1 and TRBJ2-7, with 7 bases that match TRBD2. The starting material was peripheral blood mononuclear cells (PBMCs), obtained before the fourth cycle of nivolumab. The CDR3 here is CASSQGLAGGEQYF. The CDR3 nucleotides read TGCGCCAGCAGCCAAGGACTAGCCGGAGGCGAGCAGTACTTC.